Shown below are 18 T cell receptor beta chains from a single sample sequenced in a study of technical replicates of blood from four donors. Assay used: immunoSEQ multiplex PCR; TCRdb lists only in-frame clones, some missing. The profile shows around 80,000 clones, approximately 94% of them singletons. What was sequenced was T cells isolated from PBMCs. These receptors were collected from a human donor in good health.

The chain is built from TRBV5-6 and TRBJ2-1; 9 nucleotides match TRBD2. Germline values: CDR1 SGHDT, CDR2 YYEEEE. Losses at the gene ends were 2 bases for V and 4 bases for J; bases not matched to a gene: 13. This CDR3 has 18 amino acids. The CDR3 DNA reads TGTGCCAGCAGCTTCGTAGTGTATGCTAGCGGGGCTTACAATGAGCAGTTCTTC. Its protein is CASSFVVYASGAYNEQFF.

The rearrangement joins TRBV5-1 to TRBJ2-3; 11 bases map to TRBD2. The germline V gene has CDR1 SGHRS and CDR2 YFSETQ. The V segment lost 7 bases and the J segment 4 bases; nucleotides outside the gene matches: 5. This CDR3 is built from 14 residues. The CDR3 DNA reads as TGCGCCAGCCACCTAGCGGGAGGAGCAGATACGCAGTATTTT. Its protein is CASHLAGGADTQYF.

A word on this clone: Within the sample, other DNA sequences also encode this same CDR3. The CDR3 sequence is CASSLETQYF. In DNA, the CDR3 is TGTGCCAGCAGCCTCGAGACCCAGTACTTC. The chain carries TRBV7-9 and TRBJ2-5; no reliable D call. The CDR3 has 10 amino acids. Germline CDR1 SEHNR, CDR2 FQNEAQ (reference sequence). The V gene lost 5 bases and the J gene lost 5 bases, with 3 bases spanning the gap.

V and J are TRBV4-2 and TRBJ1-2; tentatively, D is TRBD1 (6 bases). The ends were cut back, 1 base at V and 8 bases at J, with 17 bases in the middle. The CDR3 sequence is 15 residues long. The V gene's germline CDR1 is LGHNA and CDR2 YNFKEQ. The CDR3 spells CASSQAVQGIRGYTF. As DNA, the CDR3 is TGTGCCAGCAGCCAAGCGGTACAGGGTATTAGGGGCTACACCTTC.

CDR3 sequence (DNA): TGTGCCAGCTACCGACAGGCTAACACCGGGGAGCTGTTTTTT. Translation: CASYRQANTGELFF. The genes are TRBV6-5 and TRBJ2-2; a weak D match, TRBD1 (6 bases). Per germline, CDR1 MNHEY and CDR2 SVGAGI. The CDR3 spans 14 residues. Trimming removed 8 bases from V and 2 bases from J, with 12 bases in between.

V usage is TRBV10-3 and J usage is TRBJ2-5, with D tentatively TRBD1 (6 bases). Germline V gene data show CDR1 as ENHRY and CDR2 as SYGVKD. V lost 2 bases and J 1 base, leaving 17 bases between the germline ends. There are 17 residues in the CDR3. CDR3 protein: CAISEGRGLIGQETQYF. CDR3 coding DNA: TGTGCCATCAGTGAGGGTAGGGGGTTAATTGGCCAAGAGACCCAGTACTTC.

V and J are TRBV7-9 and TRBJ1-5, with 7 bases matching TRBD1. This CDR3 contains 19 residues. Germline V gene sequence: CDR1 SEHNR, CDR2 FQNEAQ (reference sequence). V trimming: 5 bases; J trimming: 3 bases; junction bases outside the gene matches: 19. This CDR3 reads CASSQSYPFEQGNNQPQHF. In DNA, the CDR3 is TGTGCCAGCAGCCAATCCTATCCTTTTGAACAGGGGAACAATCAGCCCCAGCATTTT.

The chain employs TRBV9 and TRBJ2-2; 8 bases align to TRBD1. V shed 3 bases and J 6 bases; nucleotides not matched to a gene: 7. Germline V gives CDR1 SGDLS, CDR2 YYNGEE. This CDR3 is built from 15 residues. For the CDR3, the DNA is TGTGCCAGCAGCGCCAGACAGGGGCTGGCCGGGGAGCTGTTTTTT. This encodes CASSARQGLAGELFF. Using reference TRBV9 and TRBJ2-2 for the parts outside the CDR3, the full variable domain is DSGVTQTPKHLITATGQRVTLRCSPRSGDLSVYWYQQSLDQGLQFLIQYYNGEERAKGNILERFSAQQFPDLHSELNLSSLELGDSALYFCASSARQGLAGELFFGEGSRLTVL.

The CDR3 reads CAIKEGSKNSLKSYNEQFF. In DNA form, the CDR3 reads TGTGCCATCAAAGAGGGATCGAAGAACAGCCTAAAAAGTTACAATGAGCAGTTCTTC. J is TRBJ2-1 and V is TRBV10-3; a weak D match, TRBD2 (5 bases). Looked up from germline, CDR1 is ENHRY and CDR2 is SYGVKD. The V end was cut by 7 bases, the J end by 4 bases, with 29 bases between. This CDR3 region has 19 residues.

The chain couples TRBV19 to TRBJ2-7; TRBD2 aligns across 8 bases. CDR1 and CDR2 from the germline V gene are LNHDA and SQIVND (reference sequence). The CDR3 is 14 residues long. The V gene end was trimmed by 10 bases and the J gene end by 3 bases; junction bases not matched to a gene: 11. The CDR3 DNA is TGTGCCAAATTCTCGAGCGGGAGTCTCTACGAGCAGTACTTC. Translated, it gives CAKFSSGSLYEQYF.

V usage is TRBV18 and J usage is TRBJ1-5; D call uncertain. The germline V and J ends were trimmed by 3 bases and 2 bases, with 11 bases remaining between them. This CDR3 contains 15 residues. Germline V gene lookup returns CDR1 KGHSH and CDR2 LQKENI. The CDR3 bases are TGTGCCAGCTCACCCGGGGTCGGGCGCAATCAGCCCCAGCATTTT. Protein: CASSPGVGRNQPQHF.

J is TRBJ1-3 and V is TRBV11-2, with a tentative D call TRBD1 (6 bases). Germline assignment: CDR1 SGHAT and CDR2 FQNNGV. The V and J ends lost 5 bases and 3 bases respectively, with 14 bases between them. This CDR3 comprises 15 residues. Here the CDR3 DNA reads TGTGCCAGCAGCCCGCTCAGGGGAAGTGGAAACACCATATATTTT. Amino acid sequence: CASSPLRGSGNTIYF. Full variable domain (remainder filled in from reference TRBV11-2 and TRBJ1-3): EAGVAQSPRYKIIEKRQSVAFWCNPISGHATLYWYQQILGQGPKLLIQFQNNGVVDDSQLPKDRFSAERLKGVDSTLKIQPAKLEDSAVYLCASSPLRGSGNTIYFGEGSWLTVV.

This clone was seen only once. V and J are TRBV5-4 and TRBJ2-1, with 10 bases identical to TRBD2. V dropped 3 bases and J dropped 10; count of bases not matched to a gene: 7. The CDR3 extends over 14 amino acids. Looked up from germline, CDR1 is SGHNT and CDR2 is YYREEE (reference sequence). CDR3 sequence (DNA): TGTGCCAGCAGCTCCGCTAGCGGGGGCGAGGAGCAGTTCTTC. The encoded protein is CASSSASGGEEQFF.

The DNA for the CDR3 is TGTGCCAGCAGCTTAGGACAGGACCATGGCTACACCTTC. Encoded protein: CASSLGQDHGYTF. This chain connects TRBV7-9 to TRBJ1-2; TRBD1 might be the D (6 bases). Germline V gene sequence: CDR1 SEHNR, CDR2 FQNEAQ (reference sequence). This CDR3 is 13 amino acids long. V was cut by 1 base and J by 6 bases, with 9 bases left in between.

This clone was counted a single time. This chain joins TRBV28 and TRBJ1-1; 8 positions match TRBD1. Trimming cost V 6 bases and J 0 bases; bases outside gene matches: 9. Germline CDR1 and CDR2: MDHEN and SYDVKM. CDR3 length equals 16 residues. The CDR3 loop reads CASSTIRTGMNTEAFF. The CDR3 DNA follows: TGTGCCAGCAGCACGATTAGGACAGGGATGAACACTGAAGCTTTCTTT.

This chain links TRBV28 with TRBJ1-2; D possibly corresponds to TRBD1 (5 bases). With 5 bases removed from V and 7 bases from J, the gap between germline ends came to 17 bases. The CDR3 is made up of 14 amino acids. The germline V gene has CDR1 MDHEN and CDR2 SYDVKM. The CDR3 bases are TGTGCCAGCAGTCCTCGGACACCCCTCCGTGGCTACACCTTC. It translates to CASSPRTPLRGYTF.

This chain joins TRBV7-2 and TRBJ1-2; no definite D call. The V and J ends lost 3 bases and 4 bases respectively, with 12 bases between them. The V gene's germline CDR1 is SGHTA and CDR2 FQGNSA. This CDR3 has 14 residues. The CDR3 DNA sequence: TGTGCCAGCAGCTTGGTGACAATGGCCTATGGCTACACCTTC. Translation: CASSLVTMAYGYTF.

V gene TRBV6-6 combines with J gene TRBJ1-2; D unresolved. The V end lost 0 bases, the J end lost 6 bases, and 8 bases lay between the germline ends. Germline V gene lookup returns CDR1 MNHNY and CDR2 SVGAGI (reference sequence). The CDR3 is 13 residues long. CDR3 protein: CASSYSIGDGYTF. CDR3 DNA: TGTGCCAGCAGTTACTCGATTGGAGATGGCTACACCTTC.